This entry lists 16 T cell receptor beta chains sequenced from one sample in a study of blood T cells in healthy people across ages. For the second PCR, which ran for 7 to 11 cycles, a sample-barcoded 5' primer and a J-beta primer mix were used. TCRdb itself ran the 5' RACE reads through MiXCR, one entry per CDR3 protein. This sample has fewer than 2 million distinct CDR3 sequences, with about two fifths found just once. The source material was blood. The receptors were sampled from a human donor in good health.

This rearrangement joins TRBV10-3 to TRBJ2-7; TRBD2 aligns across 10 bases. Germline CDR1 ENHRY, CDR2 SYGVKD. This CDR3 comprises 15 residues. Trimming at V came to 7 bases and at J to 2 bases, leaving 8 bases not matched to a gene. The CDR3 region has the DNA TGTGCCATCAACAATAGCGGGGGGCTAACCTACGAGCAGTACTTC. Translating it yields CAINNSGGLTYEQYF.

This chain joins TRBV6-1 and TRBJ2-3; maybe TRBD1 (5 bases). V lost 2 bases, J lost 1 base, and 16 bases lay in between. This CDR3 comprises 17 residues. Per germline, CDR1 MNHNS and CDR2 SASEGT. Here the CDR3 DNA reads TGTGCCAGCAGTGAATTTCGCTCAGGGATCGGCACAGATACGCAGTATTTT. It encodes CASSEFRSGIGTDTQYF.

The J gene is TRBJ2-3, the V gene TRBV5-5; TRBD2 aligns across 9 bases. J lost 4 bases, V lost 0 bases, and 6 bases had no gene match. The CDR3 extends over 16 amino acids. From germline, CDR1 is SGHKS and CDR2 YYEKEE (reference sequence). CDR3 amino acids: CASSLVVGGGADTQYF. CDR3 sequence (DNA): TGTGCCAGCAGCTTGGTGGTAGGCGGGGGGGCAGATACGCAGTATTTT.

This clonotype occurred a few times. The genes are TRBV12-3 or TRBV12-4 and TRBJ2-3; 10 positions match TRBD2. The V segment lost 7 bases and the J segment 3 bases; nucleotides outside the gene matches: 4. The CDR3 runs 14 residues. The CDR3 region is CASNLAGVTDTQYF. DNA of the CDR3: TGTGCCAGCAACCTAGCGGGGGTAACAGATACGCAGTATTTT.

This clonotype showed up just a few times. The chain has TRBV7-2 and TRBJ2-5; 13 bases line up with TRBD2. The CDR3 spans 17 residues. V dropped 1 base and J dropped 5; count of bases not matched to a gene: 7. Germline-derived CDR1 and CDR2 are SGHTA and FQGNSA. CDR3 loop: CASSLVMGLAGLETQYF. The CDR3 DNA is TGTGCCAGCAGCTTAGTGATGGGACTAGCGGGGTTGGAGACCCAGTACTTC.

The chain has TRBV10-3 and TRBJ1-2; D is perhaps TRBD1 (6 bases). The germline V gene has CDR1 ENHRY and CDR2 SYGVKD. The CDR3 contains 12 residues. With 2 bases removed from V and 7 bases from J, the gap between germline ends came to 8 bases. CDR3 nucleotide sequence: TGTGCCATCAGTGAGGAGGGGGTTGGCTACACCTTC. This encodes CAISEEGVGYTF.

There are a few counts of this clonotype. The rearrangement joins TRBV6-5 to TRBJ2-3, with 7 bases fitting TRBD2. This CDR3 has 14 amino acids. The germline CDR1 and CDR2 sequences are MNHEY and SVGAGI. Germline trimming cut 5 bases from V and 7 bases from J; bases unmatched to any gene: 9. This CDR3 is CASSAGDASYTQYF. In DNA form, the CDR3 reads TGTGCCAGCAGTGCGGGGGACGCCTCTTATACGCAGTATTTT.

The table lists this clonotype with a few counts. This chain joins TRBV7-9 and TRBJ1-2; D is unresolved. V was shortened by 5 bases and J by 3 bases, with 10 bases between the two germline ends. This CDR3 has 13 residues. Germline lookup yields CDR1 SEHNR and CDR2 FQNEAQ (reference sequence). The CDR3 nucleotides read TGTGCCAGCAGCCAACAGACCTACTATGGCTACACCTTC. Translation: CASSQQTYYGYTF.

Ten or more counts support this clonotype. The V gene is TRBV12-3 or TRBV12-4, the J gene TRBJ1-2; D gene ambiguous. The CDR3 covers 12 residues. Trimming pared 6 bases from V and 3 bases from J, leaving 8 bases between. The CDR3 nucleotides are TGTGCCAGCAGCCGGAGATACTATGGCTACACCTTC. Its protein is CASSRRYYGYTF.

This clonotype was seen more than once but under ten times. CDR3 nucleotide sequence: TGTGCCAGCAGCCCTGACGGGGCGACAGAGACCCAGTACTTC. Its protein is CASSPDGATETQYF. The chain recombines TRBV7-2 with TRBJ2-5, with D perhaps assigned TRBD1 or TRBD2 (5 bases each). Germline values: CDR1 SGHTA, CDR2 FQGNSA. Trimming took 5 bases from V and 4 from J, leaving 14 bases between them. The CDR3 has 14 residues.

The V and J genes are TRBV29-1 and TRBJ1-5; D not certain. Per the germline V gene, CDR1 is SQVTM and CDR2 is ANQGSEA. CDR3 size: 12 residues. Between the trimmed V and J ends, which lost 5 bases and 1 base, there was a span of 6 bases. CDR3 region: CSVRISNQPQHF. In nucleotides, the CDR3 is TGCAGCGTTCGGATCAGCAATCAGCCCCAGCATTTT. The full variable domain, with the rest looked up from reference TRBV29-1 and TRBJ1-5, is SAVISQKPSRDICQRGTSLTIQCQVDSQVTMMFWYRQQPGQSLTLIATANQGSEATYESGFVIDKFPISRPNLTFSTLTVSNMSPEDSSIYLCSVRISNQPQHFGDGTRLSIL.

The chain combines TRBV20-1 with TRBJ2-1; possible D gene TRBD2, 5 bases. With 5 bases removed from V and 4 bases from J, the gap between germline ends came to 15 bases. CDR3 length: 14 amino acids. CDR1 is DFQATT and CDR2 is SNEGSKA in the germline V gene (reference sequence). The CDR3 DNA follows: TGCAGTGCTCAGTCGGGGTTGCGGTACAATGAGCAGTTCTTC. Amino acids: CSAQSGLRYNEQFF.

Of note for this clonotype: A read error may explain this, as a much larger clone is one base away. V is TRBV10-3 and J is TRBJ1-1; no reliable D call. Germline values: CDR1 ENHRY, CDR2 SYGVKD. Trimming stripped 6 bases from V and 6 bases from J, with 20 bases between. The CDR3 sequence is 15 residues long. The CDR3 sequence: CAISATDRESSEAFF. The CDR3 DNA reads as TGTGCCATCAGCGCCACGGATAGGGAGAGTTCTGAAGCTTTCTTT.

The chain carries TRBV6-5 and TRBJ1-1, with D maybe TRBD1 (5 bases). V shed 0 bases and J shed 5 bases, with 19 bases lying between them. Germline V CDR1 and CDR2: MNHEY, SVGAGI. This CDR3 region has 17 residues. CDR3 residues: CASSYSGGRQRRTEAFF. The DNA for the CDR3 is TGTGCCAGCAGTTACTCGGGAGGACGACAGCGTAGGACTGAAGCTTTCTTT.

This clonotype was counted a few times. V and J are TRBV29-1 and TRBJ1-1; possible D gene TRBD1, 6 bases. The CDR3 runs 14 residues. CDR1 is SQVTM and CDR2 is ANQGSEA in the germline V gene. The V end lost 4 bases, the J end lost 7 bases, and 19 bases lay between the germline ends. This CDR3 is CSVVSIGGVIEAFF. In DNA, the CDR3 is TGCAGCGTTGTTTCGATAGGGGGGGTGATTGAAGCTTTCTTT.

The sample holds many counts of this clonotype. This chain links TRBV6-5 with TRBJ2-1; no definite D call. Per germline, CDR1 MNHEY and CDR2 SVGAGI. V was clipped by 4 bases and J by 9 bases, with 7 bases between them. This CDR3 spans 11 amino acids. The chain's CDR3 is CASSSDSEQFF. CDR3 coding DNA: TGTGCCAGCAGTTCTGACTCTGAGCAGTTCTTC.